This TCR beta chain emerged from a study of T-cell memory formation after mild COVID-19 (dated by TCRdb to about 2021). About the investigation overall: Most TCR sequence clusters were specific to one of the two donors. In a couple of donors, T-cell clones that expanded and contracted after mild COVID-19 were tracked by sequencing TCRalpha and TCRbeta repertoires over time. Two young, previously healthy adult volunteers, one female and one male, were included in the cohort. What the authors observed across the whole study: The study included only a couple of mild cases, and larger cohorts that include severe cases with pre-infection samples were judged to be necessary. The second-wave clones that peaked on day 37 were not confirmed to be SARS-CoV-2 specific. The detection of some responding clones in pre-infection memory suggests that pre-existing cross-reactive memory T cells joined the SARS-CoV-2 response. Contracting CD4+ clones were located mainly in the CM and EM memory subsets, whereas CD8+ clones were found to be enriched in EMRA. Balanced CD4/CD8 phenotypes were observed for clones contracting from day 15 to 85, whereas a bias towards CD4+ was observed for a second wave of clones expanding from day 15 to 37.

The sample was run on an Illumina NovaSeq 6000. TCRalpha and TCRbeta cDNA libraries were built by 5'RACE with constant-segment primers, adding sample barcodes and unique molecular identifiers. RNA was extracted from every sample with Trizol reagent. Library amplification was performed in two PCR steps, and a second sample barcode and Illumina TruSeq adapters were introduced in the second step. Sequencing of libraries was performed on an Illumina NovaSeq with 2 x 150 bp paired-end reads. Concerning the study's data processing: Reads were demultiplexed and collapsed into UMI-guided consensus sequences with migec v1.2.7. With mixcr v2.1.11, UMI consensuses were aligned to TRA and TRB V and J templates and assembled into clonotypes. Clonotypes were classified as expanded or contracted when called significant by both edgeR and NoisET, with noise models trained on biological replicates. For edgeR calls, the cutoffs were a false discovery rate-adjusted p below 0.01 and a log2 fold-change threshold of 1. As an exploratory analysis of dynamics, PCA with hierarchical clustering was applied to max-normalized trajectories of the 1000 most abundant clonotypes. The CD4 or CD8 phenotype of responding clones was assigned using the separately sequenced CD4+ and CD8+ repertoires. TCRdb trimmed public reads at Q25 via fastp, called clones via MiXCR and kept in-frame beta chains. Entries that share a CDR3 protein sequence are merged under the most common genes and DNA. TCRdb, not the authors, supplied the V and J calls. The sample yields 410,000 or so distinct CDR3 sequences; 20% to 25% were counted once. Together, the top ten hold roughly 14% of the sample.

Unmatched junction bases come to 9, with V trimmed by 3 bases and J by 5 bases. Spanning cysteine to phenylalanine, the CDR3 consists of 14 amino acids. Only the CDR3 part of the read is kept: 42 bases, read in frame from the first base. From the germline V gene (reference sequence), CDR1 is DFQATT and CDR2 is SNEGSKA. Ficoll-Paque density gradient centrifugation was used to isolate PBMCs. As regards this clonotype: Its antigen is unknown. Per-base qualities were not stored, and no clone one base away is much larger.

The V and J segments used are TRBV20-1 and TRBJ1-1; the junction holds 7 bases that match TRBD1. Material for sequencing was PBMCs or a T cell subset sorted from them (not recorded which). The TCR comes from an adult woman who had mild COVID-19 (a few samples of this study predate the infection). The sample titles of this study are shuffled in the database, so cell type and time point are left out; the donor was told from shared clones. The bases read TGCAGTGCTAGGTCGGACAGGATCGCAACTGAAGCTTTCTTT. This codes for CSARSDRIATEAFF.